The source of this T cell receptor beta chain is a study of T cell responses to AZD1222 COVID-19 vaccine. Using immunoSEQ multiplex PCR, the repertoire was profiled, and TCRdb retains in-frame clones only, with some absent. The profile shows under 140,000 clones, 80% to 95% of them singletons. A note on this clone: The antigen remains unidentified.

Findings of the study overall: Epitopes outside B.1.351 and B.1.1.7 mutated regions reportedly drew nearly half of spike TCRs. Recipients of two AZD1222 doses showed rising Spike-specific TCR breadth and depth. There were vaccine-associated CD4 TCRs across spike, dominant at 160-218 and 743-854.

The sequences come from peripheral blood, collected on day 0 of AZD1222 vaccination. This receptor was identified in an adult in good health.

CDR3 sequence reads: CSVEGQGGGYTF. CDR3 nucleotide sequence: TGCAGCGTTGAGGGACAGGGTGGTGGCTACACCTTC. This chain links TRBV29-1 with TRBJ1-2, with 9 bases fitting TRBD1. Germline V gene data show CDR1 as SQVTM and CDR2 as ANQGSEA. The J segment lost 7 bases and the V segment lost 3 bases, leaving 3 bases of the junction unmatched. This CDR3 is 12 amino acids long.